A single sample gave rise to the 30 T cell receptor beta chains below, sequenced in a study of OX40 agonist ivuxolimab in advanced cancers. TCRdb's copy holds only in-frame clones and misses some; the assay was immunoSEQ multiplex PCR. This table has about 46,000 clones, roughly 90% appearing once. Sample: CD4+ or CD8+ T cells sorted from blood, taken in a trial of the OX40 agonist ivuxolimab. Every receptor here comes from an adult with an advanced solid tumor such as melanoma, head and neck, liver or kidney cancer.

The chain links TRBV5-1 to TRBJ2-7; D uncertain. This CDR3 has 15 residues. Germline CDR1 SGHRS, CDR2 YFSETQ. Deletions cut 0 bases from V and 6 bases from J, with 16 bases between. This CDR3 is CASSLGLGLAIEQYF. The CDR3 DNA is TGCGCCAGCAGCTTGGGTCTCGGGTTAGCTATCGAGCAGTACTTC.

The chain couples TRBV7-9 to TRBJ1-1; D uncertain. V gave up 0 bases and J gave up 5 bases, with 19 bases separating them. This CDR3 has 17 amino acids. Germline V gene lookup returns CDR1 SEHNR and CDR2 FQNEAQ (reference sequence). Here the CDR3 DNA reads TGTGCCAGCAGCTTAGCGCGAGACCCCCTTATGGCTACTGAAGCTTTCTTT. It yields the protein CASSLARDPLMATEAFF.

DNA of the CDR3: TGTGCCAGCAGCTCGGAAGGACAGAACTTCTACGAGCAGTACTTC. It codes for CASSSEGQNFYEQYF. This chain links TRBV7-9 with TRBJ2-7; a possible D gene is TRBD1 (6 bases). The CDR3 totals 15 residues. Germline-derived CDR1 and CDR2 are SEHNR and FQNEAQ (reference sequence). The V and J ends lost 4 bases and 3 bases respectively, with 16 bases between them.

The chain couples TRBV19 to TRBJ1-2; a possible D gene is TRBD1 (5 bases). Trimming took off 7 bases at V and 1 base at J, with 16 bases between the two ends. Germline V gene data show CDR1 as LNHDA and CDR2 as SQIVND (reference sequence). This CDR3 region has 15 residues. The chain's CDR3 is CASIGTGWINYGYTF. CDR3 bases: TGTGCCAGTATCGGGACGGGATGGATTAACTATGGCTACACCTTC.

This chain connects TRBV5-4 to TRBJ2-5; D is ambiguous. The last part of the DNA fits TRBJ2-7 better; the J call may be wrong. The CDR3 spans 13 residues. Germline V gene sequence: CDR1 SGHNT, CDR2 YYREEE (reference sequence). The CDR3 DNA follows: TGTGCCAGCAGCTTTGGGGTGCTGTACGAGCAGTACTTC. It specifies CASSFGVLYEQYF.

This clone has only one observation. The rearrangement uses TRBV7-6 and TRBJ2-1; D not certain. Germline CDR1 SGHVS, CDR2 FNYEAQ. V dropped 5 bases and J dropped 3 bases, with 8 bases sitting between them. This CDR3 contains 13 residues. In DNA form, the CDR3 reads TGTGCCAGCAGCCCGGGTAGCTACAATGAGCAGTTCTTC. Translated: CASSPGSYNEQFF.

DNA of the CDR3: TGTGCCAGCAGTGAAAATACGATAAGCAATCAGCCCCAGCATTTT. Protein: CASSENTISNQPQHF. The chain uses TRBV6-1 and TRBJ1-5; no firm D call. The CDR3 is 15 amino acids. V was shortened by 2 bases and J by 1 base, with 9 bases between the two germline ends. Looked up from germline, CDR1 is MNHNS and CDR2 is SASEGT.

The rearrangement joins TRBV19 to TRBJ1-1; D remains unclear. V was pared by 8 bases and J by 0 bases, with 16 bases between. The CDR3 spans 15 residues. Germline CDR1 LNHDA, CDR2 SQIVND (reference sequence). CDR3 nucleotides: TGTGCCAGTTGGCAGCCGATGGGGATGAACACTGAAGCTTTCTTT. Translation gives CASWQPMGMNTEAFF. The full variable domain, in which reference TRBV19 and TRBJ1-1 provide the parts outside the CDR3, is DGGITQSPKYLFRKEGQNVTLSCEQNLNHDAMYWYRQDPGQGLRLIYYSQIVNDFQKGDIAEGYSVSREKKESFPLTVTSAQKNPTAFYLCASWQPMGMNTEAFFGQGTRLTVV.

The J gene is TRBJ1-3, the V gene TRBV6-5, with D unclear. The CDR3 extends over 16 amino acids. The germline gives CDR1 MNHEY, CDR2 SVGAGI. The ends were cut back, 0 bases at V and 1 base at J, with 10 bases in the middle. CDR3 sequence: CASSYSGGNSGNTIYF. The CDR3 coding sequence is TGTGCCAGCAGTTACTCGGGAGGGAATTCTGGAAACACCATATATTTT.

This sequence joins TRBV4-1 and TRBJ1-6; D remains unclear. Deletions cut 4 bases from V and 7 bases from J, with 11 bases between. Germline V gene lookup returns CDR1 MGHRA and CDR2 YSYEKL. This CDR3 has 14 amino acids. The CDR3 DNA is TGCGCCAGCAGCCTGGATGGACCGAATTCACCCCTCCACTTT. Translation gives CASSLDGPNSPLHF.

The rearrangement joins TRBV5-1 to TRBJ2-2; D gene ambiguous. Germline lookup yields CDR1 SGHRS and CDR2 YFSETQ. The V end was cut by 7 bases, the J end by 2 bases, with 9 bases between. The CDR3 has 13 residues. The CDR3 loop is CASAWLNTGELFF. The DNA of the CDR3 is TGCGCCAGCGCTTGGCTTAACACCGGGGAGCTGTTTTTT.

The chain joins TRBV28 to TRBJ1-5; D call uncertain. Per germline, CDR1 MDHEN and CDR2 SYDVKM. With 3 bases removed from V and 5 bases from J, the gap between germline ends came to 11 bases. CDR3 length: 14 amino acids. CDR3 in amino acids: CASSFDGNDQPQHF. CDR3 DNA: TGTGCCAGCAGTTTCGACGGAAACGATCAGCCCCAGCATTTT. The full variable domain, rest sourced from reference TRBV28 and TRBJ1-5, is DVKVTQSSRYLVKRTGEKVFLECVQDMDHENMFWYRQDPGLGLRLIYFSYDVKMKEKGDIPEGYSVSREKKERFSLILESASTNQTSMYLCASSFDGNDQPQHFGDGTRLSIL.

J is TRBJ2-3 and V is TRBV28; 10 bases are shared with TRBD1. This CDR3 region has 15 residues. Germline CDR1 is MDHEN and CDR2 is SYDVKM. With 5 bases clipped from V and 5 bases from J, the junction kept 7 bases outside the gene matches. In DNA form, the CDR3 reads TGTGCCAGCAGTCTAGGGACAGGGGCAGGAGATACGCAGTATTTT. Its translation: CASSLGTGAGDTQYF.

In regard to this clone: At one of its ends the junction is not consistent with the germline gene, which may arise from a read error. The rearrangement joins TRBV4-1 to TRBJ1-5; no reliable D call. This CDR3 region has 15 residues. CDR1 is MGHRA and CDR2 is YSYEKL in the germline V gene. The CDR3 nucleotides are TGCGCCAGCAGCCCATGGTTTTCAGGCAATCGGCCCCAGCATTTT. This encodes CASSPWFSGNRPQHF.

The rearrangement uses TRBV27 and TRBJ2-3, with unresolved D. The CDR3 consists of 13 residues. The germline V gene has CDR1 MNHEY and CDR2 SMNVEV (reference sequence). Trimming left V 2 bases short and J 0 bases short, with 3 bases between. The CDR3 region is CASSLLSTDTQYF. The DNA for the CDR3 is TGTGCCAGCAGTTTACTGAGCACAGATACGCAGTATTTT.

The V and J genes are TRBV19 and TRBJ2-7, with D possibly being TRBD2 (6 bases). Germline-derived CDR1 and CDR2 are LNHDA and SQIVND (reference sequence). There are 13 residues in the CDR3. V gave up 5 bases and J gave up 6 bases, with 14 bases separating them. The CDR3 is CASSGGAGGEQYF. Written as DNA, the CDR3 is TGTGCCAGTAGTGGAGGGGCTGGGGGCGAGCAGTACTTC. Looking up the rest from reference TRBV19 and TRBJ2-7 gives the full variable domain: DGGITQSPKYLFRKEGQNVTLSCEQNLNHDAMYWYRQDPGQGLRLIYYSQIVNDFQKGDIAEGYSVSREKKESFPLTVTSAQKNPTAFYLCASSGGAGGEQYFGPGTRLTVT.

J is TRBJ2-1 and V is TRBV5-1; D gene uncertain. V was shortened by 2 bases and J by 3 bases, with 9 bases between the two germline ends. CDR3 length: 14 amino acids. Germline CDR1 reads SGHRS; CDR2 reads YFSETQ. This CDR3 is CASSFDDNYNEQFF. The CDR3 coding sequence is TGCGCCAGCAGCTTCGACGACAACTACAATGAGCAGTTCTTC.

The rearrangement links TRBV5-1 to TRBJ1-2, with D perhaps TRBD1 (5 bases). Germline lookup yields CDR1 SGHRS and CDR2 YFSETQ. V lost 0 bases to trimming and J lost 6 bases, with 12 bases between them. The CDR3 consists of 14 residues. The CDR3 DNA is TGCGCCAGCAGCTTGGCCGGGGCCAGCAATGGCTACACCTTC. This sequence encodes CASSLAGASNGYTF.

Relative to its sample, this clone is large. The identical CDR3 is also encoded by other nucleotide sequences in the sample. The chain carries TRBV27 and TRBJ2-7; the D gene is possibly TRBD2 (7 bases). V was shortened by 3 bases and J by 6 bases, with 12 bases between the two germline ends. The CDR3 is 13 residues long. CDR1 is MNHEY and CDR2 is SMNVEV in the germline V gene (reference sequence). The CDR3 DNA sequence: TGTGCCAGCAGTTTGGGAGGGGGGCTCGAGCAGTACTTC. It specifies CASSLGGGLEQYF.

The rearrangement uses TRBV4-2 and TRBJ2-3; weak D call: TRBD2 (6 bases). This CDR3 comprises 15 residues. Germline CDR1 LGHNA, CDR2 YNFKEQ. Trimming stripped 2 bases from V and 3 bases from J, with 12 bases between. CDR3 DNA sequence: TGTGCCAGCAGCCAAAGCGGGCCGGGGACAGATACGCAGTATTTT. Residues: CASSQSGPGTDTQYF.

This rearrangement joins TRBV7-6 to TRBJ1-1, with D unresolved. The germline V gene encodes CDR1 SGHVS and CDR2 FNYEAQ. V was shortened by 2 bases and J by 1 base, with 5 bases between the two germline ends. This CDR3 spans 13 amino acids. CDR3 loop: CASSLHKNTEAFF. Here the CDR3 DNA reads TGTGCCAGCAGCTTACACAAGAACACTGAAGCTTTCTTT.

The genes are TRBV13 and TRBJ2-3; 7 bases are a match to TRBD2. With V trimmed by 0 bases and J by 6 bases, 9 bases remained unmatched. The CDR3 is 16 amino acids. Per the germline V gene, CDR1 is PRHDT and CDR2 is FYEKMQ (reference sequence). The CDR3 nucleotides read TGTGCCAGCAGCTTAGGCCTAATAGGGGAGGGGGATACGCAGTATTTT. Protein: CASSLGLIGEGDTQYF.

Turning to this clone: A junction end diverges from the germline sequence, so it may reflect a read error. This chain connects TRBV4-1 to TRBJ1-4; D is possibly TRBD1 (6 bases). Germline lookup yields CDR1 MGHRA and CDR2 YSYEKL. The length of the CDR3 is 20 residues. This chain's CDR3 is CASSQDPVPRGALSNEKLFF. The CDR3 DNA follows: TGCGCCAGCAGCCAAGATCCGGTCCCCAGGGGCGCACTTTCTAATGAAAAGCTGTTTTTT.

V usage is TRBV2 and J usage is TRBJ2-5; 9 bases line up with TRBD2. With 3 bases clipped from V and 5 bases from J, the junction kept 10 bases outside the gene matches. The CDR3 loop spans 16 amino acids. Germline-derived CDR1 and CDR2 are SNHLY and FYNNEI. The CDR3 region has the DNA TGTGCCAGCAGTGAGGAGCGGCGGGGGGGCGTTGAGACCCAGTACTTC. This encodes CASSEERRGGVETQYF.

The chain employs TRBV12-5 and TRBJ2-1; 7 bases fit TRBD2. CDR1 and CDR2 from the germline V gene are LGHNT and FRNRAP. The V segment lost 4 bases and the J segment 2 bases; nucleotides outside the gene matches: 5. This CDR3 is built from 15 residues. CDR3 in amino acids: CASGSLGGTYNEQFF. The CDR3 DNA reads TGTGCTAGTGGTTCGCTGGGGGGGACCTACAATGAGCAGTTCTTC.

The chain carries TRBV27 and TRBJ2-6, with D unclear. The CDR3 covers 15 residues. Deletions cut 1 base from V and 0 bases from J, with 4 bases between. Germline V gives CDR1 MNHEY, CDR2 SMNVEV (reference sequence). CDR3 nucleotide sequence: TGTGCCAGCAGTTTATGGATCTCTGGGGCCAACGTCCTGACTTTC. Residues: CASSLWISGANVLTF.

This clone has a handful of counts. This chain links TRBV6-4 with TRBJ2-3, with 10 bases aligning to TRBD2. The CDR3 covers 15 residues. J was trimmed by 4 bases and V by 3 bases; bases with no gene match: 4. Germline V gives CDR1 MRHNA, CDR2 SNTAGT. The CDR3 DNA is TGTGCCAGCAGTGAAGCGGGGGGGCGGGCAGATACGCAGTATTTT. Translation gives CASSEAGGRADTQYF.

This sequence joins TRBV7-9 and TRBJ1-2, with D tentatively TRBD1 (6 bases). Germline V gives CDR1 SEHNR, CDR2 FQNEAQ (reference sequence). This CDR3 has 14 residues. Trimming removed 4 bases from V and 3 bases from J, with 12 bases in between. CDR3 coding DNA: TGTGCCAGCAGCTCCACGGACAGATACTATGGCTACACCTTC. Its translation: CASSSTDRYYGYTF.

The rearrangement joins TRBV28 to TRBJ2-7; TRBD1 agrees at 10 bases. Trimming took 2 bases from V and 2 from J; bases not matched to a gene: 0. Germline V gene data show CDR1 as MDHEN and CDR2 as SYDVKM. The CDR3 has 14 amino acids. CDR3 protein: CASSLGTGAYEQYF. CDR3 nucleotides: TGTGCCAGCAGTTTAGGGACAGGGGCCTACGAGCAGTACTTC.

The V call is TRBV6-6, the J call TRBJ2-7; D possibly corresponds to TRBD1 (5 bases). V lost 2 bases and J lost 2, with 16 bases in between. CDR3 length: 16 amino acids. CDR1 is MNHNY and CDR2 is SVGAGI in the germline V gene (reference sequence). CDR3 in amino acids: CASSYPDSLQAYEQYF. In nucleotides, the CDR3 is TGTGCCAGCAGTTACCCTGACAGTTTGCAAGCCTACGAGCAGTACTTC.